The clone carrying this T cell receptor beta chain was seen a few times. The antigen remains undetermined. The data were taken from a study of post-analysis software for immune sequencing data. Study at large: Disease courses included relapsing-remitting, secondary progressive and progressive-relapsing multiple sclerosis.

Findings and caveats of the study: In multiple sclerosis, normalized Chao1 diversity was significantly below that of controls. Samples from a shared batch, those prepared together, strongly co-clustered by F measure. Higher frequency in patients than in controls was seen for about five TRBV segments, with TRBV5-6, TRBV5-1 and TRBV20-1 among them.

Germline-derived CDR1 and CDR2 are SQVTM and ANQGSEA. The CDR3 totals 15 residues. V lost 3 bases to trimming and J lost 0 bases, with 13 bases between them. TCR beta libraries were prepared from cDNA with unique molecular identifiers. T cells numbering roughly 1 to 10 million yielded some 500,000 cDNA molecules. TCRdb reprocessed the PCR reads via MiXCR and lists one record per CDR3 protein. The profile shows about 430,000 distinct CDR3 sequences, 39% of them singletons. The sequenced sample consisted of blood. The TCR comes from a girl aged 2 to 9 with multiple sclerosis. This chain joins TRBV29-1 and TRBJ2-3; D gene uncertain. The CDR3 bases are TGCAGCGTTGATTCTGTTAAAACTAGCACAGATACGCAGTATTTT. Its translation is CSVDSVKTSTDTQYF.